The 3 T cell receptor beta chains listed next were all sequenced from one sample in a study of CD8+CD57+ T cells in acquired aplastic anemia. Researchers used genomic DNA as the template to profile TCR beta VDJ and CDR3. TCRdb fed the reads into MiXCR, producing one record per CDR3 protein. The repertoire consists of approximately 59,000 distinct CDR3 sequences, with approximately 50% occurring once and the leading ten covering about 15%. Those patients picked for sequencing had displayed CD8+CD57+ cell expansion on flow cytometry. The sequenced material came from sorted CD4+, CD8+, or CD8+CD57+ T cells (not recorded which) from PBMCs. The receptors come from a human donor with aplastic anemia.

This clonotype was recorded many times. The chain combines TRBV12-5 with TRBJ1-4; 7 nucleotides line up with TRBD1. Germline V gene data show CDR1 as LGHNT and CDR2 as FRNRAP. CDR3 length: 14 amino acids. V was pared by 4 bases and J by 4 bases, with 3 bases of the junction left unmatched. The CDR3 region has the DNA TGTGCTAGTGGTTCGGGACAGTTTAATGAAAAACTGTTTTTT. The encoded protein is CASGSGQFNEKLFF.

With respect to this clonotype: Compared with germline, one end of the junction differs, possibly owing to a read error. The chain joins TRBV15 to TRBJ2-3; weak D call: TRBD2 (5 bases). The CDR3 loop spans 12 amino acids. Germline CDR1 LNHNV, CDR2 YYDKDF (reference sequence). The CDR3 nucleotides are TGTGCCCCCAGCGGAGTTCAAGATACGCAGTATTTT. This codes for CAPSGVQDTQYF.

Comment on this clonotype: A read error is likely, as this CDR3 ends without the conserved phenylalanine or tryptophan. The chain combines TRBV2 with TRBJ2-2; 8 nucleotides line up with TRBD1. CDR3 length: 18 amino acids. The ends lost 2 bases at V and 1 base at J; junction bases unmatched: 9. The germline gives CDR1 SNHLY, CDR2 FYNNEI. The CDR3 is CASSELYGTGGNTGELFS. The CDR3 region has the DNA TGTGCCAGCAGTGAACTATACGGGACAGGAGGGAACACCGGGGAGCTGTTTTCT.